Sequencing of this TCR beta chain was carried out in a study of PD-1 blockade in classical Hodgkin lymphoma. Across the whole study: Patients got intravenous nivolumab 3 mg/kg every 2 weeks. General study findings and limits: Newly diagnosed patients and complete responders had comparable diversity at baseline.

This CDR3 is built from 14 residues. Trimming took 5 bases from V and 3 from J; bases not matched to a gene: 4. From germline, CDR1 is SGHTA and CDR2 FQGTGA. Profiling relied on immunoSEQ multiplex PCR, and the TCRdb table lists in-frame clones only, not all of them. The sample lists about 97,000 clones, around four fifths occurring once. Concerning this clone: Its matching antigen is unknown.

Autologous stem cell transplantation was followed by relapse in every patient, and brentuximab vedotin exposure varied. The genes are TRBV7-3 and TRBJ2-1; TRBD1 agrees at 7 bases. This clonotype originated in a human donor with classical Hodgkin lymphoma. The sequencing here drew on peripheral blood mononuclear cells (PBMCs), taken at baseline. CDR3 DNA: TGTGCCAGCAGCCGCAGACAGGGCTACAATGAGCAGTTCTTC. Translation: CASSRRQGYNEQFF.